This T cell receptor beta chain is from a study of cytomegalovirus exposure and HLA in healthy donors. Overall study findings and caveats: Roughly uniform sequencing depth across donors was assumed, possibly incorrectly.

Primers for the PCR totalled 60 Vbeta and 13 Jbeta. Per the authors' pipeline: About 11 million of about 88 million unique TCR beta chains were shared, per a later count. Measured with immunoSEQ multiplex PCR; TCRdb has only the in-frame clones, and not every one. Clone size and V and J calls were adopted from that table, with D and trimming inferred from the DNA. Of under 250,000 clones detected, more than 70% appear once; the ten largest clones hold about 0.47%. This clone has a handful of counts. Its antigen is not identified. Donors counted as nominally healthy when sampled, yet unrecorded immune exposures were likely. The CDR3 length is 16 residues. Trimming at V came to 4 bases and at J to 7 bases, leaving 10 bases not matched to a gene. The germline gives CDR1 SGHNT, CDR2 YYREEE (reference sequence).

This TCR was recovered from a boy under 18 in good health and CMV-seronegative. This rearrangement joins TRBV5-4 to TRBJ2-7, with 14 nucleotides matching TRBD2. Sequencing was carried out using PBMCs. CDR3 nucleotide sequence: TGTGCCAGCAGCGTGGGACTAGCGGGAGCTCGGGGAGAGCAGTACTTC. Amino acid sequence: CASSVGLAGARGEQYF.